The TCR beta chain described here comes from a study of blood T cell repertoires in COVID-19. The wider study: Acute-phase and convalescent COVID-19 samples originated in the United States, Italy and Spain. From T cells, B-cell-depleted T cells, or PBMCs came the material, which was cDNA or gDNA.

V was cut by 10 bases and J by 4 bases, with 22 bases left in between. Per germline, CDR1 MNHEY and CDR2 SMNVEV (reference sequence). The CDR3 is 15 amino acids. Source study methods: The assay estimated nucleated cells by amplifying reference gene primers. Here immunoSEQ multiplex PCR was the method, and the copy in TCRdb shows in-frame clones only, minus some. That table supplies the V and J calls and clone size; D and trimming were determined from the DNA. The table records 250,000 or so clones, 86% of them present only once. Sequenced sample: peripheral blood. V is TRBV27 and J is TRBJ1-1; weak D call: TRBD1 (6 bases). The source of this sequence is a man aged 25-40 years with active or convalescent COVID-19. The CDR3 here is CATRAAGGGGTEAFF. CDR3 nucleotides: TGTGCCACCAGGGCGGCAGGAGGGGGGGGCACTGAAGCTTTCTTT.